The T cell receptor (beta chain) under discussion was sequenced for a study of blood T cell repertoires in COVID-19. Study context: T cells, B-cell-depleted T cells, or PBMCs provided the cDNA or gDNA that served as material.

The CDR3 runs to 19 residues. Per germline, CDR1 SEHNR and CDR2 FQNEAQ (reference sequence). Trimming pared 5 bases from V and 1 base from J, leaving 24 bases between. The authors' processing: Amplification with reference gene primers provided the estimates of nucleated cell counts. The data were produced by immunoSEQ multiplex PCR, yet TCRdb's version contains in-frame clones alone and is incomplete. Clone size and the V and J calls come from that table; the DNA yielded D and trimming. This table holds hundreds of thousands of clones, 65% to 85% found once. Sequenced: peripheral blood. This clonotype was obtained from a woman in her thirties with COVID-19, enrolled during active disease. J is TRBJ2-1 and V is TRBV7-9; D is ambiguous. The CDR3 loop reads CASSPRLTLQRSSYNEQFF. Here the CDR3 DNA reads TGTGCCAGCAGCCCCCGGCTTACTCTCCAGCGTTCATCCTACAATGAGCAGTTCTTC.